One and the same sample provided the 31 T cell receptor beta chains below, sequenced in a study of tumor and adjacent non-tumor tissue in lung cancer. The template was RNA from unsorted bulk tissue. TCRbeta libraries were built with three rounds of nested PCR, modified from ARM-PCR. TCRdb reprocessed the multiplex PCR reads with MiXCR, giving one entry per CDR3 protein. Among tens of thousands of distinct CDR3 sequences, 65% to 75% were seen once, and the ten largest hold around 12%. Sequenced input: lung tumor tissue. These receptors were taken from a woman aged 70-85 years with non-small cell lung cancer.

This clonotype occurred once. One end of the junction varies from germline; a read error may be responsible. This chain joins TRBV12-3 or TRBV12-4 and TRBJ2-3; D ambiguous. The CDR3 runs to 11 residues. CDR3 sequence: CASRHTDMQYF. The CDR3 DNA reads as TGTGCCAGCAGGCACACAGATATGCAGTATTTT.

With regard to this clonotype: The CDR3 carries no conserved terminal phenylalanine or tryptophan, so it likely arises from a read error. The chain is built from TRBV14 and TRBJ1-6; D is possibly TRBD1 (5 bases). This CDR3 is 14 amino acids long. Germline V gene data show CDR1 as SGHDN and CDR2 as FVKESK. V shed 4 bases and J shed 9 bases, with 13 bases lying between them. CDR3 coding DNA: TGTGCCAGCAGCCCGTGGGGGATTCGTTCACCCCTCCACGTT. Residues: CASSPWGIRSPLHV.

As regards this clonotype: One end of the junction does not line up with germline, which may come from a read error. CDR3: CATSYGVGGLYNEQFF. CDR3 DNA: TGTGCCACCAGTTACGGAGTGGGAGGACTATACAATGAGCAGTTCTTC. This sequence joins TRBV6-2 or TRBV6-3 and TRBJ2-1; perhaps TRBD2 as D (6 bases). Germline assignment: CDR1 MNHEY and CDR2 SVGEGT. The CDR3 length is 16 residues.

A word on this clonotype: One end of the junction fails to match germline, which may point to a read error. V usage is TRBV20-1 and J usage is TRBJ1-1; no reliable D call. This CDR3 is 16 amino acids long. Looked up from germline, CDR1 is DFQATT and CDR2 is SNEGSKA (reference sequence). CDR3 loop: CNARDPSTAMNTEAFF. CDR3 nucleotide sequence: TGCAATGCTAGAGATCCGAGTACAGCCATGAACACTGAAGCTTTCTTT.

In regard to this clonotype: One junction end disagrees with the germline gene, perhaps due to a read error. The CDR3 is CASSQEGTGNLDTEAVF. The CDR3 region has the DNA TGCGCCAGCAGCCAAGAGGGGACAGGGAATCTGGACACTGAGGCTGTCTTT. The chain has TRBV4-1 and TRBJ1-1; 9 bases map to TRBD1. CDR3 size: 17 residues. Germline assignment: CDR1 MGHRA and CDR2 YSYEKL.

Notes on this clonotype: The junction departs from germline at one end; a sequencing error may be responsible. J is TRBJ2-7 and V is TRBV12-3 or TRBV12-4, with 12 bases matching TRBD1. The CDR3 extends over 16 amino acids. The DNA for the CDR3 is TGTACCAGCATCACGGGCGGGGACAGGGGGCAGTACGAGCAGTACTTC. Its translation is CTSITGGDRGQYEQYF.

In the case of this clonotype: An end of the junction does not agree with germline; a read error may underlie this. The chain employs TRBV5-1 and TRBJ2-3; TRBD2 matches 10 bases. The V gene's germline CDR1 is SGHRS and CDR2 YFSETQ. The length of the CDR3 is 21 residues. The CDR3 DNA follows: TGCGCCAGCATCTACCCGCTCACGGGCAGCGGGAGGGCCGAAAACACAGATATGCAGTATTTT. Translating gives CASIYPLTGSGRAENTDMQYF.

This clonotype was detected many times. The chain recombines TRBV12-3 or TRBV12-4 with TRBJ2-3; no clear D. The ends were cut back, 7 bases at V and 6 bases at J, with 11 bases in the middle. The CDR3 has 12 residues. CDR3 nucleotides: TGTGCCAGCACCGGGCTCGCGGATACGCAGTATTTT. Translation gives CASTGLADTQYF.

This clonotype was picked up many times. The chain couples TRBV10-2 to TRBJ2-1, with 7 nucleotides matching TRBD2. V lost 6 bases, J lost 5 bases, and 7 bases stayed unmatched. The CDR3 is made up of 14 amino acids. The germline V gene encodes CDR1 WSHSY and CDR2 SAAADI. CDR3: CASREPGLNNEQFF. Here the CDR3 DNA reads TGCGCCAGCAGAGAACCGGGACTAAACAATGAGCAGTTCTTC.

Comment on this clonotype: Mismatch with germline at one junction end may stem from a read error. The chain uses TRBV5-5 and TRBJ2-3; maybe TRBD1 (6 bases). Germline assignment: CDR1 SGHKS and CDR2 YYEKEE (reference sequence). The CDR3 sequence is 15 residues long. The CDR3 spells CACSLHNRGTDTQYF. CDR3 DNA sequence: TGTGCCTGCAGCTTGCATAACAGGGGCACAGATACGCAGTATTTT.

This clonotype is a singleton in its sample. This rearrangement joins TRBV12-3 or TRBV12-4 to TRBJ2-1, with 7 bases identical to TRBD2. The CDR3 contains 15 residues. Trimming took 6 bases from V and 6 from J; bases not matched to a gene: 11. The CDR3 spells CASRSGLMESNEQFF. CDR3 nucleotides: TGTGCCAGCAGGTCGGGACTAATGGAGTCCAATGAGCAGTTCTTC.

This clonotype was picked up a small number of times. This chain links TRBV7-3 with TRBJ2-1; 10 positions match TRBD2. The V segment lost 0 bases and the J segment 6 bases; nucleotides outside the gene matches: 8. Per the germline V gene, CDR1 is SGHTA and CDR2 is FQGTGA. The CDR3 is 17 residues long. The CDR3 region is CASSLTGSGRGGNEQFF. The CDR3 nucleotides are TGTGCCAGCAGCTTAACAGGCAGCGGGAGGGGGGGCAATGAGCAGTTCTTC. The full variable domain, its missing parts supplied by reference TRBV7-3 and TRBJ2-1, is GAGVSQTPSNKVTEKGKYVELRCDPISGHTALYWYRQSLGQGPEFLIYFQGTGAADDSGLPNDRFFAVRPEGSVSTLKIQRTERGDSAVYLCASSLTGSGRGGNEQFFGPGTRLTVL.

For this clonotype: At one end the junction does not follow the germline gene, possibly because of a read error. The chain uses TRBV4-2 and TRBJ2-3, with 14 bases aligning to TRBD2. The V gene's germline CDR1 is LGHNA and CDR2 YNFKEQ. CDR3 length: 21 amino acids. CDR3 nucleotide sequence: TGTGCCAGCAACCAAGAATGGACTAGCGGGAGGAAGGGTGCCTTTTTCGATACACAGTATTTT. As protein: CASNQEWTSGRKGAFFDTQYF.

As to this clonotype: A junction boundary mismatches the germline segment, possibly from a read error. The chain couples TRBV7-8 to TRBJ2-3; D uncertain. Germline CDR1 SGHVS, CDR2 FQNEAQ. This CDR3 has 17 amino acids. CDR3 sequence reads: CARSLGYTGGSTDTQYF. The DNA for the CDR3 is TGTGCCAGGAGCTTAGGCTATACTGGTGGAAGCACAGATACGCAGTATTTT.

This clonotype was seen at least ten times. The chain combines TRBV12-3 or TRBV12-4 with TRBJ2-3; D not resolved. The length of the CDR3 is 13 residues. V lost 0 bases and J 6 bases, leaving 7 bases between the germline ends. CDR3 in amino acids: CASSLAPGDTQYF. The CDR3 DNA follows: TGTGCCAGCAGTTTAGCCCCGGGTGATACGCAGTATTTT.

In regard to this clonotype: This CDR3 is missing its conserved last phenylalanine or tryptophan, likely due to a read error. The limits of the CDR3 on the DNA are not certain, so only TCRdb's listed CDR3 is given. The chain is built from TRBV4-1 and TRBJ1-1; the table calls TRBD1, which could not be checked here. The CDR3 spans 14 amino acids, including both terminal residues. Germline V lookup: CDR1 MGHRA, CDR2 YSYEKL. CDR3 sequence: CASSHRTENTGAFL.

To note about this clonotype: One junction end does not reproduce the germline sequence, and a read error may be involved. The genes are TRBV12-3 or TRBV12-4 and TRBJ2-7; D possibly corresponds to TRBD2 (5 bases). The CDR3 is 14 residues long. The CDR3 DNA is TGTGCCAACAGTATAGGAGGAGATTTCTACGAGCAGTATTTC. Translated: CANSIGGDFYEQYF.

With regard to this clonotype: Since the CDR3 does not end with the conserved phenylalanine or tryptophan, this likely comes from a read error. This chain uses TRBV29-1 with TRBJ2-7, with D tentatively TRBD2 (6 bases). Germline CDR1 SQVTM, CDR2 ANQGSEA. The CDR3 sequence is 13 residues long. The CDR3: CSVMASASHEQYL. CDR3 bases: TGCAGCGTTATGGCTAGCGCCTCCCACGAGCAGTACCTC.

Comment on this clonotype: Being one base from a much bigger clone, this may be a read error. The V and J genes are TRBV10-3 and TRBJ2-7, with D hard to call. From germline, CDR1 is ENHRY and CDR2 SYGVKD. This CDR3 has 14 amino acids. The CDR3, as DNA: TGTGTCATCAGTGATCAGGACGGAACCTACGAGCAGTACTTC. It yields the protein CVISDQDGTYEQYF.

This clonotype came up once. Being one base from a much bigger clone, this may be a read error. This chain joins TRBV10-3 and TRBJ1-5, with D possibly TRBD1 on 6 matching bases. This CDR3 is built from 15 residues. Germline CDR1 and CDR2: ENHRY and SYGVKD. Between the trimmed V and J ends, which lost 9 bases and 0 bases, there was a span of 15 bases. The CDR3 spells CAISIGGPSNQPQHF. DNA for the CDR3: TGTGCCATTTCGATCGGGGGCCCTAGCAATCAGCCCCAGCATTTT.

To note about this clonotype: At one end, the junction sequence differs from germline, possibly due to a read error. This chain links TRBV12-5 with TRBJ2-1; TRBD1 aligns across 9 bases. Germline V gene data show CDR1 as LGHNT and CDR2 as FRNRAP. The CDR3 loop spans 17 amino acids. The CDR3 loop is CTSGLGRTGGGHNEQFF. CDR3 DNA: TGTACTAGTGGTTTAGGTCGAACAGGGGGCGGCCACAATGAGCAGTTCTTC.

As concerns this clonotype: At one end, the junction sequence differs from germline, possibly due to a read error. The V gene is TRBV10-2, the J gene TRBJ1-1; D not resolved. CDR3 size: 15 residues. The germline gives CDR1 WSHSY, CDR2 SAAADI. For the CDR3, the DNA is TGTGCCAGCAGTGGGTTGAGCATTCTGAACACTGAAGCTTTCTTT. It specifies CASSGLSILNTEAFF.

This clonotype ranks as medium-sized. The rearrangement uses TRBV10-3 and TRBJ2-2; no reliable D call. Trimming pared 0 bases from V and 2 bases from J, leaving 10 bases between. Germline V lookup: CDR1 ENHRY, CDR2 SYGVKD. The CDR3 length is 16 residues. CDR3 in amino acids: CAISESGRTNTGELFF. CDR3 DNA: TGTGCCATCAGTGAGTCGGGCAGAACAAACACCGGGGAGCTGTTTTTT.

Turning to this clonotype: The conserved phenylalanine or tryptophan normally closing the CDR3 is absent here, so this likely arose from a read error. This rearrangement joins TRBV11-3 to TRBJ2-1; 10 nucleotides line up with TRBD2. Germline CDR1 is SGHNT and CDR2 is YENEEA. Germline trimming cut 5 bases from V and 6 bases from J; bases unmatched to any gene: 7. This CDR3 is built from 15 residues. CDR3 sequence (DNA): TGTGCCAGCAGCATAGCTAGCGGGAGCTTCAATGAGCAGTTCCTC. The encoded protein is CASSIASGSFNEQFL.

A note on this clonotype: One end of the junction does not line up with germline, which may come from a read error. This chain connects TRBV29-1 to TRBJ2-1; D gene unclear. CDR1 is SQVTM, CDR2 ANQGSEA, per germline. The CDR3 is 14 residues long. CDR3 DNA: TGTATCGTTGAAAGTTCTTCCCCCTACAATGAGCAGTTCTTC. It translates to CIVESSSPYNEQFF.

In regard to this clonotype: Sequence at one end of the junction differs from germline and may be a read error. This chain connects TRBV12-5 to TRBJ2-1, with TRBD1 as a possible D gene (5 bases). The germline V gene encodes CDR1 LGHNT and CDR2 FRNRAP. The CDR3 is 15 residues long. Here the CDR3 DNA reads TGCGCTAGTAGTTTGGTAGGGGCCTCCTACAATGAGCAGTTCTTC. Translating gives CASSLVGASYNEQFF.

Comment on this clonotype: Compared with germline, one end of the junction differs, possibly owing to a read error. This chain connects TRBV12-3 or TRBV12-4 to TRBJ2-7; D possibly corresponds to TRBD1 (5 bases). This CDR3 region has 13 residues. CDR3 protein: CACSLGRVREQYF. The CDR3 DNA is TGTGCCTGCAGTTTGGGCAGGGTGAGGGAGCAGTACTTC.

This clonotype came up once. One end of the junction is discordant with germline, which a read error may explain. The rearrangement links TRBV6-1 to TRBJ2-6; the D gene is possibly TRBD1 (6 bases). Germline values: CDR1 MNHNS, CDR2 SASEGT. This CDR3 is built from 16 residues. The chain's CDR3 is CVSSQGSSSGVNVLTF. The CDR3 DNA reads TGTGTCAGCAGTCAGGGGTCTAGCTCTGGGGTCAACGTCCTGACTTTC.

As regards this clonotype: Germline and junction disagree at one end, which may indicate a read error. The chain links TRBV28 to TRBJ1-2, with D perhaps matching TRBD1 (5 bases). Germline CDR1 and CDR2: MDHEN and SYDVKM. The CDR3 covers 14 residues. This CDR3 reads CASRAGLGNYSYTF. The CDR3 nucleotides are TGTGCCAGCAGAGCGGGACTGGGAAACTATAGCTACACCTTC.

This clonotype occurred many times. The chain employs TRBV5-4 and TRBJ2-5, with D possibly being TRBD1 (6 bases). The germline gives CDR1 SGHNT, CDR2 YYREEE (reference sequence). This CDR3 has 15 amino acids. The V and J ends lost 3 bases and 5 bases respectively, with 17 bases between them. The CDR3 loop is CASSSSTGSVETQYF. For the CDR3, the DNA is TGTGCCAGCAGCTCTTCGACAGGATCGGTGGAGACCCAGTACTTC.

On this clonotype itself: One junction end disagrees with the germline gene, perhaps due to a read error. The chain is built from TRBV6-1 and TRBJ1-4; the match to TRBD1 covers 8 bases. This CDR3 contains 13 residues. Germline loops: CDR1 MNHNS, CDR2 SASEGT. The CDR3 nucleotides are TGTGCCACCGGACAGGGCCTGAGTGAAAATCTGTTTTTT. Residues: CATGQGLSENLFF.